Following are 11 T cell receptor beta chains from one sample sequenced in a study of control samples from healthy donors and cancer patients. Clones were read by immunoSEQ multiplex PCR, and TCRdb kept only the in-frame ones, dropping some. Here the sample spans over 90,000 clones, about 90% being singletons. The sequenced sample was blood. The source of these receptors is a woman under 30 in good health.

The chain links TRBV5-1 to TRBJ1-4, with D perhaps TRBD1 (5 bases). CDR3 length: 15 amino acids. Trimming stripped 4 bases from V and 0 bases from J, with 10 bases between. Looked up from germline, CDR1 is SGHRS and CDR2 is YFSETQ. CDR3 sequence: CASSLGTATNEKLFF. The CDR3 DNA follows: TGCGCCAGCAGCCTGGGGACGGCAACTAATGAAAAACTGTTTTTT.

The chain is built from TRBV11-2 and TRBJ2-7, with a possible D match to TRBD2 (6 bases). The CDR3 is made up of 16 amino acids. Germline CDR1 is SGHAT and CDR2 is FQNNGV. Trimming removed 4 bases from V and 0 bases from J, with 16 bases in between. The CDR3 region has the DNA TGTGCCAGCAGCTCCGACCTTGGAGCGGGCTCCTACGAGCAGTACTTC. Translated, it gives CASSSDLGAGSYEQYF.

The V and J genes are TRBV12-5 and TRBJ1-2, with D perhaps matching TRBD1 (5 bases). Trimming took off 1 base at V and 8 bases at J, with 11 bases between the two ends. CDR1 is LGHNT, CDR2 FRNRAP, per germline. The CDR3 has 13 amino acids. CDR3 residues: CASGLAGAAGYTF. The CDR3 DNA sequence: TGTGCTAGTGGTTTGGCCGGGGCAGCCGGCTACACCTTC.

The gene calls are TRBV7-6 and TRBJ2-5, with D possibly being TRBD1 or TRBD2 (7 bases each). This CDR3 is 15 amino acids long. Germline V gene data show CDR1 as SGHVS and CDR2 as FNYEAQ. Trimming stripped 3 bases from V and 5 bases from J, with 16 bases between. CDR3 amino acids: CASSLGRGRRETQYF. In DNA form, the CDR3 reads TGTGCCAGCAGCTTGGGGAGGGGGCGGAGGGAGACCCAGTACTTC.

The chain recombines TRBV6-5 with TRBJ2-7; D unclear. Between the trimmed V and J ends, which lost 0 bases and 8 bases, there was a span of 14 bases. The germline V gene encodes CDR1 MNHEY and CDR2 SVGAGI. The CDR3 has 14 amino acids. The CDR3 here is CASSYSIGQPKQYF. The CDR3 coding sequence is TGTGCCAGCAGTTACTCGATCGGTCAGCCCAAGCAGTACTTC.

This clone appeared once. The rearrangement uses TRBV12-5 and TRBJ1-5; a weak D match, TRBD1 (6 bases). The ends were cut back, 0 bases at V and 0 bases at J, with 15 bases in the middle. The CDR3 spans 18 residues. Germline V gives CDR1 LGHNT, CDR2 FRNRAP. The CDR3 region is CASGLVIWGASSNQPQHF. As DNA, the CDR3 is TGTGCTAGTGGTTTGGTAATATGGGGGGCGAGTAGCAATCAGCCCCAGCATTTT.

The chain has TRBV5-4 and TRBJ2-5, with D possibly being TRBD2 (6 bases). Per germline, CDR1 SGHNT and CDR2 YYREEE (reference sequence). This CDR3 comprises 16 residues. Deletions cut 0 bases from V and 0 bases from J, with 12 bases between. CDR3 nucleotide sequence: TGTGCCAGCAGCTTGGACGGGGGATGGAACCAAGAGACCCAGTACTTC. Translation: CASSLDGGWNQETQYF.

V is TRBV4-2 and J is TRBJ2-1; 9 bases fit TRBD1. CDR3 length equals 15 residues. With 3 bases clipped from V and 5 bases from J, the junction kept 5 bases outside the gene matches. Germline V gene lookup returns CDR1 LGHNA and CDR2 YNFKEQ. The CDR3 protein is CASSHYRGPNNEQFF. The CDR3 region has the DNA TGTGCCAGCAGCCATTACAGGGGGCCTAACAATGAGCAGTTCTTC.

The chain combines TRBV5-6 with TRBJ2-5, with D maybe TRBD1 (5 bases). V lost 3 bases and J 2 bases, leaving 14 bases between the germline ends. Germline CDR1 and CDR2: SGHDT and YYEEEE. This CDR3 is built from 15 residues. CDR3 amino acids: CASSSRVGPQETQYF. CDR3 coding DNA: TGTGCCAGCAGCTCACGGGTGGGGCCGCAAGAGACCCAGTACTTC.

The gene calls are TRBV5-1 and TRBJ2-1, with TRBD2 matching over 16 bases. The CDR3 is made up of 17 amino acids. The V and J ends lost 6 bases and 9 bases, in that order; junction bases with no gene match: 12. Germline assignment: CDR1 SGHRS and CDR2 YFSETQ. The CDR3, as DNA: TGCGCCAGCACCCCGGGACTAGCGGGGGGGGGTTTAGGTGAGCAGTTCTTC. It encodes CASTPGLAGGGLGEQFF. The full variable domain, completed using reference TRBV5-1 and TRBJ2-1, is KAGVTQTPRYLIKTRGQQVTLSCSPISGHRSVSWYQQTPGQGLQFLFEYFSETQRNKGNFPGRFSGRQFSNSRSEMNVSTLELGDSALYLCASTPGLAGGGLGEQFFGPGTRLTVL.

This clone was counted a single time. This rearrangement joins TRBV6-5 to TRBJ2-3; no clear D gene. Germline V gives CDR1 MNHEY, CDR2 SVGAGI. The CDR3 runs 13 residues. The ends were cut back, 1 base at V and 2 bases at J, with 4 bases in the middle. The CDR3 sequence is CASSYYYTDTQYF. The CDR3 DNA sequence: TGTGCCAGCAGTTACTATTACACAGATACGCAGTATTTT.